One sample yielded the 30 T cell receptor beta chains listed below, sequenced in a study of human T cells and chemical hapten exposure. Each CDR3 protein is one row after TCRdb ran MiXCR on the RACE reads. The sample holds roughly 180,000 distinct CDR3 sequences; around 24% are singletons and the top ten take less than 7%. Time point given: patch test 1, 2 weeks after DPC sensitization. This sample's treatment: therapeutic diphenylcyclopropenone sensitization with weekly scalp DPC. Specimen: whole blood, collected in connection with sensitization to the hapten diphenylcyclopropenone (DPC). These receptors all come from a woman aged 45 to 65 with alopecia areata. Some clones in this sample may be carry-over from other donors' samples.

The table lists this clonotype with many counts. The rearrangement links TRBV5-1 to TRBJ2-7; 12 nucleotides line up with TRBD2. Germline-derived CDR1 and CDR2 are SGHRS and YFSETQ. This CDR3 comprises 17 residues. V was pared by 4 bases and J by 2 bases, with 10 bases of the junction left unmatched. CDR3: CASSLPTSGSTPYEQYF. For the CDR3, the DNA is TGCGCCAGCAGCCTACCGACTAGCGGGAGCACCCCCTACGAGCAGTACTTC.

The V gene is TRBV5-1, the J gene TRBJ2-2, with D tentatively TRBD2 (6 bases). Germline V gene lookup returns CDR1 SGHRS and CDR2 YFSETQ. V lost 5 bases, J lost 4 bases, and 12 bases lay in between. This CDR3 has 14 amino acids. The CDR3 bases are TGCGCCAGCAGAGGAGGGCTGGGCACCGGGGAGCTGTTTTTT. Protein product: CASRGGLGTGELFF. Looking up the rest from reference TRBV5-1 and TRBJ2-2 gives the full variable domain: KAGVTQTPRYLIKTRGQQVTLSCSPISGHRSVSWYQQTPGQGLQFLFEYFSETQRNKGNFPGRFSGRQFSNSRSEMNVSTLELGDSALYLCASRGGLGTGELFFGEGSRLTVL.

The rearrangement joins TRBV3-1 to TRBJ2-2; D may be TRBD2 (5 bases). The V end was cut by 6 bases, the J end by 4 bases, with 12 bases between. The CDR3 is made up of 14 amino acids. Germline V gives CDR1 LGHDT, CDR2 YNNKEL (reference sequence). The CDR3, as DNA: TGTGCCAGCAGTTTTGCTAGCTCCACCGGGGAGCTGTTTTTT. Encoded protein: CASSFASSTGELFF.

This clonotype was seen a few times. The V gene is TRBV29-1, the J gene TRBJ2-3; 9 bases map to TRBD1. This CDR3 is built from 16 residues. Germline CDR1 reads SQVTM; CDR2 reads ANQGSEA. The J segment lost 4 bases and the V segment lost 0 bases, leaving 8 bases of the junction unmatched. The CDR3 DNA sequence: TGCAGCGTTGAAGATCCGAGGACAGGGGCACCAGATACGCAGTATTTT. Protein product: CSVEDPRTGAPDTQYF.

The V gene is TRBV7-9, the J gene TRBJ2-7, with TRBD1 as a possible D gene (6 bases). The V end was cut by 5 bases, the J end by 1 base, with 9 bases between. CDR3 length: 13 amino acids. CDR1 and CDR2 (germline): SEHNR, FQNEAQ (reference sequence). The CDR3 DNA reads TGTGCCAGCAGCGCCGGACAGTCCTACGAGCAGTACTTC. Protein: CASSAGQSYEQYF.

In its sample, this clonotype was seen a few times. The J gene is TRBJ2-1, the V gene TRBV5-1; TRBD1 matches at 9 bases. This CDR3 has 16 residues. J was trimmed by 3 bases and V by 5 bases; bases with no gene match: 9. Germline V lookup: CDR1 SGHRS, CDR2 YFSETQ. CDR3 nucleotide sequence: TGCGCCAGCAGTTCCTCCCGGGACAGGGTCTACAATGAGCAGTTCTTC. Protein: CASSSSRDRVYNEQFF.

The chain combines TRBV9 with TRBJ2-3; 10 bases line up with TRBD2. Germline values: CDR1 SGDLS, CDR2 YYNGEE. J gave up 1 base and V 4 bases, and 9 bases lay outside the gene matches. This CDR3 contains 17 residues. The CDR3 spells CASSRSNLAGGTDTQYF. As DNA, the CDR3 is TGTGCCAGCAGCCGTTCTAACCTAGCGGGAGGCACAGATACGCAGTATTTT.

The chain uses TRBV5-5 and TRBJ2-5; D unclear. Germline CDR1 SGHKS, CDR2 YYEKEE (reference sequence). The CDR3 extends over 14 amino acids. V was clipped by 0 bases and J by 2 bases, with 8 bases between them. For the CDR3, the DNA is TGTGCCAGCAGCTTGGCGACAAATCAAGAGACCCAGTACTTC. It codes for CASSLATNQETQYF.

This clonotype turned up a few times. The chain carries TRBV4-1 and TRBJ1-4; a possible D gene is TRBD1 (5 bases). The CDR3 runs to 15 residues. Trimming left V 7 bases short and J 0 bases short, with 12 bases between. Germline V gene sequence: CDR1 MGHRA, CDR2 YSYEKL. CDR3 DNA sequence: TGCGCCAGCAACCCGACAGCCGCAACTAATGAAAAACTGTTTTTT. Protein product: CASNPTAATNEKLFF.

This clonotype was counted a few times. The chain links TRBV6-1 to TRBJ1-1, with TRBD1 matching 7 bases. CDR1 MNHNS and CDR2 SASEGT come from the germline V gene. J was trimmed by 3 bases and V by 6 bases; bases with no gene match: 16. This CDR3 has 17 amino acids. CDR3 DNA sequence: TGTGCCAGCAGCCGAGGAGGGATGGGCAGGGGGGACACTGAAGCTTTCTTT. As protein: CASSRGGMGRGDTEAFF.

This clonotype has more than one count but fewer than ten. The CDR3 loop reads CSVEPPGFYGYTF. For the CDR3, the DNA is TGCAGCGTTGAACCCCCCGGGTTCTATGGCTACACCTTC. This chain joins TRBV29-1 and TRBJ1-2; no clear D. Germline V gene sequence: CDR1 SQVTM, CDR2 ANQGSEA. The V and J ends lost 2 bases and 4 bases respectively, with 11 bases between them. The CDR3 is 13 amino acids.

The table lists this clonotype with a count of one. The rearrangement joins TRBV29-1 to TRBJ2-3, with D unclear. This CDR3 spans 14 amino acids. Germline-derived CDR1 and CDR2 are SQVTM and ANQGSEA. Trimming left V 4 bases short and J 2 bases short, with 13 bases between. Here the CDR3 DNA reads TGCAGCGTTGGAGTCGGGCCCCCCACAGATACGCAGTATTTT. As protein: CSVGVGPPTDTQYF.

The CDR3 here is CASSRPGQGIYEQYF. In DNA form, the CDR3 reads TGTGCCAGCAGTCGGCCGGGACAGGGGATTTACGAGCAGTACTTC. The chain joins TRBV3-1 to TRBJ2-7, with 10 bases fitting TRBD1. The V and J ends lost 6 bases and 4 bases, in that order; junction bases with no gene match: 9. Germline CDR1 is LGHDT and CDR2 is YNNKEL (reference sequence). This CDR3 contains 15 residues.

In its sample, this clonotype was seen a few times. The V gene is TRBV9, the J gene TRBJ2-2; perhaps TRBD1 as D (5 bases). This CDR3 region has 15 residues. Per the germline V gene, CDR1 is SGDLS and CDR2 is YYNGEE. Trimming took 0 bases from V and 4 from J, leaving 10 bases between them. The CDR3 sequence: CASSVAMGPTGELFF. Here the CDR3 DNA reads TGTGCCAGCAGCGTAGCAATGGGGCCCACCGGGGAGCTGTTTTTT.

The chain is built from TRBV12-3 or TRBV12-4 and TRBJ2-1; 11 bases are shared with TRBD2. The trim removed 3 bases at V and 15 bases at J, leaving 10 bases unmatched. CDR3 length equals 14 residues. The CDR3 nucleotides are TGTGCCAGCAGTTTTAATAGCGGGAGGGCCTCGGGGTTCTTC. It yields the protein CASSFNSGRASGFF.

The rearrangement links TRBV6-5 to TRBJ2-7; D is possibly TRBD2 (5 bases). Between the trimmed V and J ends, which lost 2 bases and 2 bases, there was a span of 7 bases. The CDR3 length is 13 residues. CDR1 is MNHEY and CDR2 is SVGAGI in the germline V gene. CDR3 protein: CASSYLAAYEQYF. The DNA for the CDR3 is TGTGCCAGCAGTTACCTAGCAGCCTACGAGCAGTACTTC.

This clonotype was seen more than once but under ten times. This chain uses TRBV14 with TRBJ2-5; no definite D call. V lost 2 bases, J lost 1 base, and 14 bases lay in between. The CDR3 spans 16 residues. CDR1 and CDR2 from the germline V gene are SGHDN and FVKESK. The CDR3 DNA is TGTGCCAGCAGCCAATCATATCCGGGCAGCCAAGAGACCCAGTACTTC. It codes for CASSQSYPGSQETQYF.

This clonotype occurred a few times. The chain is built from TRBV7-9 and TRBJ1-1; D is ambiguous. Germline V CDR1 and CDR2: SEHNR, FQNEAQ (reference sequence). Trimming removed 1 base at V and 11 bases at J, with 8 bases between. The CDR3 sequence is 11 residues long. CDR3 sequence: CASSLGLLAFF. CDR3 bases: TGTGCCAGCAGCTTAGGACTTTTGGCTTTCTTT.

This chain joins TRBV7-2 and TRBJ2-1; a possible D gene is TRBD2 (6 bases). V shed 3 bases and J shed 10 bases, with 19 bases lying between them. The CDR3 runs 15 residues. The germline V gene encodes CDR1 SGHTA and CDR2 FQGNSA. The CDR3 DNA reads TGTGCCAGCAGCTTCCGTGGAGGGAATTTAGCGGAGCAGTTCTTC. Encoded protein: CASSFRGGNLAEQFF. Using reference TRBV7-2 and TRBJ2-1 for the parts outside the CDR3, the full variable domain is GAGVSQSPSNKVTEKGKDVELRCDPISGHTALYWYRQSLGQGLEFLIYFQGNSAPDKSGLPSDRFSAERTGGSVSTLTIQRTQQEDSAVYLCASSFRGGNLAEQFFGPGTRLTVL.

This chain connects TRBV6-1 to TRBJ1-1; the match to TRBD1 covers 7 bases. Germline V gene sequence: CDR1 MNHNS, CDR2 SASEGT. The CDR3 runs to 15 residues. V shed 4 bases and J 1 base; nucleotides not matched to a gene: 6. The CDR3 loop reads CASSVAGQRNTEAFF. In nucleotides, the CDR3 is TGTGCCAGCAGTGTCGCGGGACAGAGGAACACTGAAGCTTTCTTT.

This clonotype turned up a few times. The V gene is TRBV5-5, the J gene TRBJ2-5; 7 positions agree with TRBD1. After removal of 4 bases from V and 3 bases from J, the junction contained 12 bases not matched to a gene. Germline CDR1 is SGHKS and CDR2 is YYEKEE (reference sequence). The CDR3 is made up of 16 amino acids. The CDR3: CASSPSGQALKETQYF. The CDR3 coding sequence is TGTGCCAGCAGCCCATCCGGACAGGCGTTAAAAGAGACCCAGTACTTC.

This clonotype turned up a few times. The chain has TRBV2 and TRBJ1-1, with D uncertain. The V gene lost 3 bases and the J gene lost 11 bases, with 19 bases spanning the gap. Per germline, CDR1 SNHLY and CDR2 FYNNEI. This CDR3 comprises 14 residues. The CDR3 nucleotides read TGTGCCAGCAGTGAGAGACATGCCAACCCCGGCGCTTTCTTT. Amino acid sequence: CASSERHANPGAFF.

The chain uses TRBV5-1 and TRBJ1-4; 9 bases fit TRBD1. The CDR3 is made up of 14 amino acids. In germline, CDR1 is SGHRS, CDR2 YFSETQ. V trimming: 4 bases; J trimming: 6 bases; junction bases outside the gene matches: 4. The CDR3 bases are TGCGCCAGCAGCCCCGGGACAGGGTATGAAAAACTGTTTTTT. Its translation is CASSPGTGYEKLFF.

The chain combines TRBV7-3 with TRBJ2-1; D gene unclear. Germline CDR1 and CDR2: SGHTA and FQGTGA. The CDR3 consists of 12 residues. Trimming left V 5 bases short and J 8 bases short, with 10 bases between. The CDR3 DNA reads TGTGCCAGCAGCATGAGGAGTGATGAGCAGTTCTTC. It translates to CASSMRSDEQFF.

This clonotype came up once. V is TRBV7-9 and J is TRBJ2-1; 12 nucleotides agree with TRBD2. With V trimmed by 5 bases and J by 9 bases, 14 bases remained unmatched. The CDR3 contains 17 residues. From germline, CDR1 is SEHNR and CDR2 FQNEAQ (reference sequence). CDR3 region: CASSPPRPSGRAGEQFF. In DNA form, the CDR3 reads TGTGCCAGCAGCCCTCCAAGACCTAGCGGGAGGGCCGGTGAGCAGTTCTTC.

CDR3 residues: CSASGQYNQPQHF. For the CDR3, the DNA is TGCAGTGCTAGTGGACAGTACAATCAGCCCCAGCATTTT. The chain carries TRBV20-1 and TRBJ1-5; D is possibly TRBD1 (6 bases). Deletions cut 3 bases from V and 3 bases from J, with 9 bases between. The CDR3 is 13 amino acids. Germline CDR1 is DFQATT and CDR2 is SNEGSKA (reference sequence).

The V call is TRBV13, the J call TRBJ2-4; D gene unclear. The CDR3 loop spans 14 amino acids. V was trimmed by 5 bases and J by 3 bases, leaving 11 bases between them. The germline V gene has CDR1 PRHDT and CDR2 FYEKMQ (reference sequence). The CDR3 nucleotides read TGTGCCAGCAGCCCCCGCAGCCTCAAAAACATTCAGTACTTC. This translates into CASSPRSLKNIQYF. The entire variable domain, with the rest obtained from reference TRBV13 and TRBJ2-4, is as follows: AAGVIQSPRHLIKEKRETATLKCYPIPRHDTVYWYQQGPGQDPQFLISFYEKMQSDKGSIPDRFSAQQFSDYHSELNMSSLELGDSALYFCASSPRSLKNIQYFGAGTRLSVL.

The chain has TRBV6-5 and TRBJ2-1; TRBD2 might be the D (6 bases). Trimming cost V 7 bases and J 4 bases, with 11 bases left between them. The CDR3 is 13 residues long. CDR1 is MNHEY, CDR2 SVGAGI, per germline. CDR3 in DNA: TGTGCCAGCAAGAAGGCGGGATACAATGAGCAGTTCTTC. It codes for CASKKAGYNEQFF.

This clonotype has a count of ten or more. The chain combines TRBV28 with TRBJ2-3; 10 bases fit TRBD2. The CDR3 contains 16 residues. V shed 11 bases, J shed 2 bases, and the junction held 13 bases outside the gene matches. Germline V gene sequence: CDR1 MDHEN, CDR2 SYDVKM. The CDR3 protein is CACSAGTSVFTDTQYF. CDR3 nucleotide sequence: TGTGCCTGCTCTGCCGGGACTAGCGTATTCACAGATACGCAGTATTTT.

V gene TRBV5-1 combines with J gene TRBJ2-1, with 11 bases fitting TRBD2. Looked up from germline, CDR1 is SGHRS and CDR2 is YFSETQ. V lost 4 bases and J lost 7; bases outside the gene matches: 10. This CDR3 has 16 residues. The CDR3 loop is CASSPPLAGGGNEQFF. The CDR3 nucleotides read TGCGCCAGCAGCCCTCCCCTAGCGGGAGGAGGGAATGAGCAGTTCTTC.